There are many counts of the clone carrying this TCR beta chain. TCRdb re-derived calls from the 5' RACE reads in MiXCR, one entry per CDR3 protein. This table holds 68,000 or so distinct CDR3 sequences, under 13% found once. These data are taken from a study of early T cells in non-severe SARS-CoV-2 infection. V lost 5 bases and J 9 bases, leaving 14 bases between the germline ends. Germline V gene lookup returns CDR1 SGHTA and CDR2 FQGNSA. The CDR3 spans 13 residues. This TCR was sampled from an adult who was a healthcare worker with PCR-confirmed SARS-CoV-2 infection or an uninfected control (not recorded which). Material for sequencing was whole blood. The chain joins TRBV7-2 to TRBJ2-4; a possible D gene is TRBD1 (7 bases). The CDR3 loop is CASSPRQGGIQYF. For the CDR3, the DNA is TGTGCCAGCAGCCCACGACAGGGAGGCATTCAGTACTTC. The full variable domain, completed using reference TRBV7-2 and TRBJ2-4, is GAGVSQSPSNKVTEKGKDVELRCDPISGHTALYWYRQSLGQGLEFLIYFQGNSAPDKSGLPSDRFSAERTGGSVSTLTIQRTQQEDSAVYLCASSPRQGGIQYFGAGTRLSVL.